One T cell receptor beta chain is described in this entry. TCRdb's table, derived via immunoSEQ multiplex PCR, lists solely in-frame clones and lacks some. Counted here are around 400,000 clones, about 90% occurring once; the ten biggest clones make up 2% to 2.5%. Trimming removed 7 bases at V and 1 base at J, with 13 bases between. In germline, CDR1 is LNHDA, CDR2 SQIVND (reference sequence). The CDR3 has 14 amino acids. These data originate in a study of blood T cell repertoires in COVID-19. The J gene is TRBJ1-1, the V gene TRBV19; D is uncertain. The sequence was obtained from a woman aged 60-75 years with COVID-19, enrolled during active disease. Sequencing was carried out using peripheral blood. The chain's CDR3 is CASTLSHGNTEAFF. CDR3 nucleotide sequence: TGTGCCAGTACCCTATCCCATGGGAACACTGAAGCTTTCTTT.